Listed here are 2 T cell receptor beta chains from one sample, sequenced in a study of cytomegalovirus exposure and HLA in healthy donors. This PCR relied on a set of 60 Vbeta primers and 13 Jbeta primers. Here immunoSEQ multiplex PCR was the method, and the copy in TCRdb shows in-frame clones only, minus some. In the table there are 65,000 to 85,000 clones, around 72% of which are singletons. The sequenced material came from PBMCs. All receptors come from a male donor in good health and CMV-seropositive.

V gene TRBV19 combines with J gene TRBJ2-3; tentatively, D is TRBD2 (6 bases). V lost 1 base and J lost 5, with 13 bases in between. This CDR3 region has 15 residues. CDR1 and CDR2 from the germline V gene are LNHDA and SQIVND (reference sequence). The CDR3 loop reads CASSIGASAEDTQYF. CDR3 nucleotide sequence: TGTGCCAGTAGTATAGGGGCTAGCGCCGAAGATACGCAGTATTTT.

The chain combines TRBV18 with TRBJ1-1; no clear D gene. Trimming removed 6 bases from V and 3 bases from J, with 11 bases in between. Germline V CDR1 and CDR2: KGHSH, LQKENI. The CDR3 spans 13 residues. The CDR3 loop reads CASSPEIYTEAFF. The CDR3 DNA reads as TGTGCCAGCTCTCCCGAGATATACACTGAAGCTTTCTTT.